The rows below give T cell receptor beta chains drawn from one sample of a study of blood T cells in healthy people across ages. TCRdb analysed the 5' RACE reads with MiXCR anew, one entry per CDR3 protein. The sample contains over 1,300,000 distinct CDR3 sequences, 45% to 70% of which appear only once. The sequenced sample consisted of blood. These receptors were obtained from a young man in good health. Both conserved end residues are part of each CDR3. A D gene is named only where the DNA matches it firmly. Clone sizes are given selectively: once, few, many, or a class where the clone is expanded.

V gene	J gene	D gene	CDR3 length	clone size	CDR3 protein	CDR3 DNA
TRBV11-2	TRBJ2-1	TRBD2	19	.	CASSRKLAGALSSYNEQFF	TGTGCCAGCAGCCGCAAACTAGCGGGGGCCCTAAGCTCCTACAATGAGCAGTTCTTC
TRBV7-8	TRBJ2-7	.	11	.	CASSRAVEQYF	TGTGCCAGCAGCCGAGCCGTCGAGCAGTACTTC
TRBV7-2	TRBJ2-7	.	16	.	CASSFGTSFLSHEQYF	TGTGCCAGCAGCTTCGGGACTTCCTTTCTTTCCCACGAGCAGTACTTC
TRBV20-1	TRBJ2-7	TRBD2	15	few	CSAGTSGGPLYEQYF	TGCAGTGCCGGGACTAGCGGGGGGCCATTGTACGAGCAGTACTTC
TRBV28	TRBJ2-2	.	15	.	CASSLWWQNTGELFF	TGTGCCAGCAGTTTATGGTGGCAGAACACCGGGGAGCTGTTTTTT
TRBV25-1	TRBJ2-7	TRBD2	15	few	CASSSREGGSYEQYF	TGTGCCAGCTCATCTCGGGAGGGAGGGTCCTACGAGCAGTACTTC
TRBV27	TRBJ2-1	TRBD2	16	.	CASKVRTSGTYNEQFF	TGTGCCAGCAAAGTTAGGACTAGCGGTACCTACAATGAGCAGTTCTTC
TRBV20-1	TRBJ2-7	TRBD2	15	few	CSAEESGRAVYEQYF	TGCAGTGCCGAAGAAAGCGGGAGGGCCGTATACGAGCAGTACTTC
TRBV5-1	TRBJ2-7	TRBD1	16	.	CASSTAGTGSTYEQYF	TGCGCCAGCAGCACCGCCGGGACAGGGAGTACCTACGAGCAGTACTTC
TRBV10-2	TRBJ2-7	TRBD2	17	.	CASSVGTSGGAGYEQYF	TGCGCCAGCAGTGTCGGGACTAGCGGGGGGGCGGGATACGAGCAGTACTTC
TRBV27	TRBJ2-7	.	13	.	CASSQNFRGEQYF	TGTGCCAGCAGTCAGAACTTCAGGGGCGAGCAGTACTTC
TRBV2	TRBJ1-2	.	16	.	CASSPNPLQGNYGYTF	TGTGCCAGCAGTCCAAACCCCCTTCAGGGTAACTATGGCTACACCTTC
TRBV29-1	TRBJ1-6	.	14	.	CSVMGSGLNSPLHF	TGCAGCGTTATGGGCTCTGGCCTAAATTCACCCCTCCACTTT
TRBV25-1	TRBJ1-4	.	10	few	CATQGMELFF	TGTGCCACCCAGGGGATGGAACTGTTTTTT
TRBV20-1	TRBJ1-1	TRBD1	15	.	CTMGQPLTMNTEAFF	TGCACTATGGGACAGCCGCTTACTATGAACACTGAAGCTTTCTTT
TRBV7-2	TRBJ2-5	TRBD1	14	few	CASSSSGQGWTQYF	TGTGCCAGCAGCTCTTCGGGACAGGGTTGGACCCAGTACTTC
TRBV27	TRBJ1-2	.	14	few	CASSLSIGSGGYTF	TGTGCCAGCAGTTTATCGATTGGCAGCGGGGGCTACACCTTC
TRBV7-7	TRBJ2-7	.	15	.	CASKYRPGSSYEQYF	TGTGCCAGCAAATACCGGCCGGGGAGCTCCTACGAGCAGTACTTC
TRBV9	TRBJ2-1	.	15	few	CASSPLAYSYNEQFF	TGTGCCAGCAGCCCTCTAGCGTACTCCTACAATGAGCAGTTCTTC
TRBV27	TRBJ2-7	TRBD2	15	few	CASRSSGTRVGEQYF	TGTGCCAGCAGATCCTCCGGGACTAGGGTCGGCGAGCAGTACTTC
TRBV2	TRBJ2-1	TRBD2	14	.	CASFGASGGDEQFF	TGTGCCAGCTTTGGGGCTAGCGGAGGGGATGAGCAGTTCTTC
TRBV4-1	TRBJ2-7	.	14	.	CASSQGGAYNEQYF	TGCGCCAGCAGCCAAGGGGGCGCGTACAATGAGCAGTACTTC
TRBV20-1	TRBJ1-4	.	11	few	CSARDTEKLFF	TGCAGTGCTAGAGACACTGAAAAACTGTTTTTT
TRBV3-1	TRBJ1-2	.	14	few	CASSHGDSYYGYTF	TGTGCCAGCAGCCACGGAGATTCTTACTATGGCTACACCTTC